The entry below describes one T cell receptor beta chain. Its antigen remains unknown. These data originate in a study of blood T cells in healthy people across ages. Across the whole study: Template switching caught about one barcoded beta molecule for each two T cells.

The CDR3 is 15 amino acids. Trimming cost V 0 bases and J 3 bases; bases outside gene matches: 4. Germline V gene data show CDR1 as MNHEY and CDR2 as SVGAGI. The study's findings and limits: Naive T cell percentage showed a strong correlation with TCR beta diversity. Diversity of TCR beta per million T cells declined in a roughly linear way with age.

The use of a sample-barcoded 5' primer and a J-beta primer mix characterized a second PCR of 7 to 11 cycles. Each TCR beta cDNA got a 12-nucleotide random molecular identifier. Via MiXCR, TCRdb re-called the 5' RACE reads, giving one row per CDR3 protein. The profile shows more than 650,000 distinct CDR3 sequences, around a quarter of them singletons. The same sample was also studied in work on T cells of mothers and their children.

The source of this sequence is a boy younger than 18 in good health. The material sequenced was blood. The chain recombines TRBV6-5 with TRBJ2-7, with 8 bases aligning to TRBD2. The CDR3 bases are TGTGCCAGCAGTTACTCGACGCGGGGGGACTACGAGCAGTACTTC. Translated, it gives CASSYSTRGDYEQYF.